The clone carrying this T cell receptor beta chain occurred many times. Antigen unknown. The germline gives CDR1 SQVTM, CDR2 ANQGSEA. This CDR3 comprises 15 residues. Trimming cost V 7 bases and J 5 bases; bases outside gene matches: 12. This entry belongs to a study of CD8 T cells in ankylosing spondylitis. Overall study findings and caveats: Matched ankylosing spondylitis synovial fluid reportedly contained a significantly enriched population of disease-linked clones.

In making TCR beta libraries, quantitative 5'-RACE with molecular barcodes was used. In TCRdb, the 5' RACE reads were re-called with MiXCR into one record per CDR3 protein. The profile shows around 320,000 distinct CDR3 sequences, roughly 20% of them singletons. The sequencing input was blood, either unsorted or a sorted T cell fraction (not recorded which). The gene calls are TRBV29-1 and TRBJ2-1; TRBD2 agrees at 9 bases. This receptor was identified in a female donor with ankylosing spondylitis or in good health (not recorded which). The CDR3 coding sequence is TGCAGCGCCGCGGGGGGGGCGGGGGCCGACAATGAGCAGTTCTTC. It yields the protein CSAAGGAGADNEQFF.